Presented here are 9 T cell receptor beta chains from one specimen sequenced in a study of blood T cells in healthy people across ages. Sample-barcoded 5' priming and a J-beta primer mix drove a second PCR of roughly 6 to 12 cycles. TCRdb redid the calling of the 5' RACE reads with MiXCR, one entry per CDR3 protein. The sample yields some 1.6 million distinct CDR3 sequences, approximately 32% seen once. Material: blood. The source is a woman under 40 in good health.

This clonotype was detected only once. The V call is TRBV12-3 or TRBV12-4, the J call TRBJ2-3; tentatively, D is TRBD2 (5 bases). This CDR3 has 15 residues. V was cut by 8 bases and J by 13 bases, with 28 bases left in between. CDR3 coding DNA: TGTGCCAGCCATTGGAGCGGCAGTGACACAGATGCGGAGTATTTT. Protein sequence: CASHWSGSDTDAEYF.

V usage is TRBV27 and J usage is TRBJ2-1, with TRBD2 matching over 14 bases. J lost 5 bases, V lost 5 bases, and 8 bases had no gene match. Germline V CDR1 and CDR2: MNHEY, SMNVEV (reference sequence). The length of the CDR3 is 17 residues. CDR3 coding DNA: TGTGCCAGCAGTAATGGGGGACTAGCGGGAGAGAACAATGAGCAGTTCTTC. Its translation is CASSNGGLAGENNEQFF.

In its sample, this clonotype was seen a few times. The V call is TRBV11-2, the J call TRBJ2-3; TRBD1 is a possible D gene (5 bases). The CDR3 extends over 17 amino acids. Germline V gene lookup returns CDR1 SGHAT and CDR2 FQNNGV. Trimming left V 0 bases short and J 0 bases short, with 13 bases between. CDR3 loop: CASSLDFTGPSTDTQYF. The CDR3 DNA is TGTGCCAGCAGCTTAGATTTTACAGGACCTAGCACAGATACGCAGTATTTT.

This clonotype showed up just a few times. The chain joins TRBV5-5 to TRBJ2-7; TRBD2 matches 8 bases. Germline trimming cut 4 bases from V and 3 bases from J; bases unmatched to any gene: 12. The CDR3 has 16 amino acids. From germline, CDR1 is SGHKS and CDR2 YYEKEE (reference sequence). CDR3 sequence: CASSPQSSGPIYEQYF. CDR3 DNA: TGTGCCAGCAGCCCACAGTCTAGCGGGCCTATCTACGAGCAGTACTTC.

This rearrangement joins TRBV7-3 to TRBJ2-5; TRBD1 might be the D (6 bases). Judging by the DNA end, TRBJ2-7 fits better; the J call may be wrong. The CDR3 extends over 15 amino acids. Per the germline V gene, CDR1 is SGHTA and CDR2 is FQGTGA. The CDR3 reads CASSLDKRGSYEQYF. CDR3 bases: TGTGCCAGCAGCCTTGACAAAAGGGGGTCCTACGAGCAGTACTTC.

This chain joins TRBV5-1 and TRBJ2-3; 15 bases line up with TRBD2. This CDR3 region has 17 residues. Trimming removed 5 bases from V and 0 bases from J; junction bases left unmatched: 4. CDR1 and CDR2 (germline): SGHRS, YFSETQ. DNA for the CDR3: TGCGCCAGCAGGGGACTAGCGGGGGGCTCTAGCACAGATACGCAGTATTTT. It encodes CASRGLAGGSSTDTQYF.

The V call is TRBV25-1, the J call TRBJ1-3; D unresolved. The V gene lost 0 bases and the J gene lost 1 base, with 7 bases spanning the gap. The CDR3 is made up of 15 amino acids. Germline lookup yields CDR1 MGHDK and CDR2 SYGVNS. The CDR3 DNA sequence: TGTGCCAGCAGTGAATACGGGGTATCTGGAAACACCATATATTTT. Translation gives CASSEYGVSGNTIYF.

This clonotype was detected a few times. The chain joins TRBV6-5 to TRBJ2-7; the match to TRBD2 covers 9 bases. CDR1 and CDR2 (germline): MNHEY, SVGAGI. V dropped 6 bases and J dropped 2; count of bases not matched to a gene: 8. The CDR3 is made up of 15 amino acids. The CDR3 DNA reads TGTGCCAGCAGGTTGTATGGCGGGAGGGCCTACGAGCAGTACTTC. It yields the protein CASRLYGGRAYEQYF.

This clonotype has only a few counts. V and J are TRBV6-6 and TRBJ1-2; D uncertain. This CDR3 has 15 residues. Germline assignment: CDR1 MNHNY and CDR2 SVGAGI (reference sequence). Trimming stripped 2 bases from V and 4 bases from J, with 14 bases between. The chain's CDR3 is CASSYVFGEIYGYTF. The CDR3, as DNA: TGTGCCAGCAGTTACGTCTTTGGGGAAATCTATGGCTACACCTTC.